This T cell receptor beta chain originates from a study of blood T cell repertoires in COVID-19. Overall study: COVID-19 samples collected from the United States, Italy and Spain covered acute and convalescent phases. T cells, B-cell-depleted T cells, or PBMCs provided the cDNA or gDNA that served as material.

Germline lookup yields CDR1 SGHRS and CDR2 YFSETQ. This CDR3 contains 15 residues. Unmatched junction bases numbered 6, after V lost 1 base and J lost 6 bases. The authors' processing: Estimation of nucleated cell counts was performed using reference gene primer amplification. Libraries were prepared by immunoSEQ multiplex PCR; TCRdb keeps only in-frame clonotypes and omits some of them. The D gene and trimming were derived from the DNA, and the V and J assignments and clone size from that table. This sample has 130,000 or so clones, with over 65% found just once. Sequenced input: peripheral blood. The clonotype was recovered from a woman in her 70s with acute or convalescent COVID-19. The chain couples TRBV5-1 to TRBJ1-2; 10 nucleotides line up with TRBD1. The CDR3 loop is CASSLWGQGRDGYTF. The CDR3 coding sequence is TGCGCCAGCAGCTTGTGGGGACAGGGGAGAGATGGCTACACCTTC.